One and the same sample provided the 3 T cell receptor beta chains below, sequenced in a study of blood T cells in healthy people across ages. A J-beta primer mix and a sample-barcoded 5' primer were used in a second PCR of roughly 6 to 12 cycles. TCRdb re-analysed the 5' RACE reads in MiXCR, keeping a single row per CDR3 protein. The table has fewer than 1,000,000 distinct CDR3 sequences, under 55% seen once. The sample taken for sequencing was blood. The receptors were sampled from a man between 60 and 70 years old in good health.

This clonotype was seen a handful of times. The V gene is TRBV6-5, the J gene TRBJ1-1; possibly TRBD1 for D (6 bases). Deletions cut 2 bases from V and 7 bases from J, with 20 bases between. Germline V CDR1 and CDR2: MNHEY, SVGAGI. The CDR3 runs 16 residues. The CDR3 DNA reads as TGTGCCAGCAGTTACGATGTTCTGGGGGGGGCCTATGAAGCTTTCTTT. It codes for CASSYDVLGGAYEAFF.

V usage is TRBV20-1 and J usage is TRBJ2-1; 9 bases match TRBD2. This CDR3 contains 18 residues. The trim removed 0 bases at V and 0 bases at J, leaving 9 bases unmatched. CDR1 and CDR2 from the germline V gene are DFQATT and SNEGSKA (reference sequence). The CDR3 nucleotides read TGCAGTGCTAGAGAGGTGGCGGGGGGGTCTAGCTCCTACAATGAGCAGTTCTTC. Translating gives CSAREVAGGSSSYNEQFF.

The CDR3 DNA is TGTGCCAGCAGTTACGACCCGACCTACAATGAGCAGTTCTTC. Residues: CASSYDPTYNEQFF. The gene calls are TRBV6-2 or TRBV6-3 and TRBJ2-1; unclear D gene. V was cut by 2 bases and J by 2 bases, with 7 bases left in between. The germline gives CDR1 MNHEY, CDR2 SVGEGT. The CDR3 runs 14 residues.